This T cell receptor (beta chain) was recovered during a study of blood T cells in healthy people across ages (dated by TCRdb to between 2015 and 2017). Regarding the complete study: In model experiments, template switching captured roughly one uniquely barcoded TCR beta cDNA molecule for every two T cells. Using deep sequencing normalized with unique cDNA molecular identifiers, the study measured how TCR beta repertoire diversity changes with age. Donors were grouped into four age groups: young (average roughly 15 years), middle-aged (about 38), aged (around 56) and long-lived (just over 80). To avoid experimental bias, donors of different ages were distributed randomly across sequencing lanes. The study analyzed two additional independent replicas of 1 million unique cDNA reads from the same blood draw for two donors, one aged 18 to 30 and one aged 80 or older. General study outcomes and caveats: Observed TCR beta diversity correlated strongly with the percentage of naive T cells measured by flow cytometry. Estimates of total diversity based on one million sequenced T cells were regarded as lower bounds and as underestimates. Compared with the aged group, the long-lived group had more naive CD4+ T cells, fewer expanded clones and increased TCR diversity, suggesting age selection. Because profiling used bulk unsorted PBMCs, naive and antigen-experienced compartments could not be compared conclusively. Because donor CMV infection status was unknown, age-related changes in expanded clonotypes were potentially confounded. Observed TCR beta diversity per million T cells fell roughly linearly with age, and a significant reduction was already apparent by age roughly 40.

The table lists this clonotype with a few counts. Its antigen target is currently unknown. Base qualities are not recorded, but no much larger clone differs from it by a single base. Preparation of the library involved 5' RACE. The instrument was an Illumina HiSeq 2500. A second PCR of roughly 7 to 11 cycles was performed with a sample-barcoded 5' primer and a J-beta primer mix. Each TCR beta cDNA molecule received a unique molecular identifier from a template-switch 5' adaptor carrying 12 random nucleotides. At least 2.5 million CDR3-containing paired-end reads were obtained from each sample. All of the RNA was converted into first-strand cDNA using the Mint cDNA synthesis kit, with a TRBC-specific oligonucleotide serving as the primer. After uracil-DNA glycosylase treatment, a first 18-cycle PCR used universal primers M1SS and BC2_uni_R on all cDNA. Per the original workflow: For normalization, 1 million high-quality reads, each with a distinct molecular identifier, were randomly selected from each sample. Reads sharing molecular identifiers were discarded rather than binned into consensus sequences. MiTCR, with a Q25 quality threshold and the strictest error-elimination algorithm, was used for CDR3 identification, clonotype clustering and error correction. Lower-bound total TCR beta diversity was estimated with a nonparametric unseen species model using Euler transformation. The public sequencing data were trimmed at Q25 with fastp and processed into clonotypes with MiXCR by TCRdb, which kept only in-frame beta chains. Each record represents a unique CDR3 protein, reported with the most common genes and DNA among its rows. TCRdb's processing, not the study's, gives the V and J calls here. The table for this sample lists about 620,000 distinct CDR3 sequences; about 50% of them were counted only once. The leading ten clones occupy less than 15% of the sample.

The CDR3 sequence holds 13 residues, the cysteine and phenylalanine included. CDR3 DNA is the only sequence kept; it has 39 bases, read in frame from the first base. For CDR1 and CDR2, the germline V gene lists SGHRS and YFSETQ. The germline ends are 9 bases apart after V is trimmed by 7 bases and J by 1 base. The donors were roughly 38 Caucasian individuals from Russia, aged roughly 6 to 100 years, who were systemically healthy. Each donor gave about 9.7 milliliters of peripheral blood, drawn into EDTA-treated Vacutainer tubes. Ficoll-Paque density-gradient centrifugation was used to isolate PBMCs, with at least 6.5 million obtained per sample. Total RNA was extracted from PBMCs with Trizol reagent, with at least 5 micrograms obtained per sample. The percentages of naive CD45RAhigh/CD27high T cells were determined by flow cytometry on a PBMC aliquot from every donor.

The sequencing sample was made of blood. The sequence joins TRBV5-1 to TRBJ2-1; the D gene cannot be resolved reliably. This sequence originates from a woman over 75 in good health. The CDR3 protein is CASGVDSYNEQFF. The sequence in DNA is TGCGCCAGCGGGGTAGATTCCTACAATGAGCAGTTCTTC.